These 29 T cell receptor beta chains originate from one sample sequenced in a study of response to subunit inactivated influenza vaccine. A single record per CDR3 protein comes from TCRdb applying MiXCR to the RT-PCR reads. The profile shows roughly 760,000 distinct CDR3 sequences, 21% of them singletons. The material was PBMCs from blood, obtained roughly 5 days after vaccination. These receptors came from a man aged 50 to 59 who received an inactivated influenza vaccine.

The V call is TRBV24-1, the J call TRBJ2-2; TRBD2 matches 9 bases. Trimming removed 4 bases from V and 5 bases from J; junction bases left unmatched: 1. Germline V CDR1 and CDR2: KGHDR, SFDVKD. The length of the CDR3 is 14 residues. The CDR3 DNA reads as TGTGCCACCAGTGAGAGCGGGAGGACCGGGGAGCTGTTTTTT. Amino acid sequence: CATSESGRTGELFF.

V gene TRBV15 combines with J gene TRBJ1-4; 8 bases are a match to TRBD1. Trimming took 2 bases from V and 8 from J; bases not matched to a gene: 4. Germline assignment: CDR1 LNHNV and CDR2 YYDKDF (reference sequence). This CDR3 spans 14 amino acids. The CDR3 DNA reads TGTGCCACCAGCAGAACAGGGGGTGAAGAAAAACTGTTTTTT. It yields the protein CATSRTGGEEKLFF.

This chain joins TRBV7-2 and TRBJ2-7, with 11 bases that match TRBD1. The CDR3 extends over 15 amino acids. Germline CDR1 reads SGHTA; CDR2 reads FQGNSA. J was trimmed by 4 bases and V by 4 bases; bases with no gene match: 6. This CDR3 is CASSYSGTGGYEQYF. The CDR3 DNA reads as TGTGCCAGCAGCTATTCCGGGACAGGGGGATACGAGCAGTACTTC. The whole variable domain, filled in from reference TRBV7-2 and TRBJ2-7, reads GAGVSQSPSNKVTEKGKDVELRCDPISGHTALYWYRQSLGQGLEFLIYFQGNSAPDKSGLPSDRFSAERTGGSVSTLTIQRTQQEDSAVYLCASSYSGTGGYEQYFGPGTRLTVT.

A word on this clonotype: This likely comes from a read error, as the CDR3 has no conserved phenylalanine or tryptophan at its end. This chain joins TRBV6-5 and TRBJ2-5; D is undetermined. CDR1 is MNHEY, CDR2 SVGAGI, per germline. Trimming cost V 1 base and J 1 base, with 7 bases left between them. The CDR3 totals 14 residues. The CDR3, as DNA: TGTGCCAGCAGTTACTACCGGGCCCAAGAGACCCAGTACTTA. This sequence encodes CASSYYRAQETQYL.

The chain carries TRBV20-1 and TRBJ1-5; 8 bases fit TRBD1. The V segment lost 4 bases and the J segment 3 bases; nucleotides outside the gene matches: 11. The CDR3 loop spans 16 amino acids. CDR1 and CDR2 from the germline V gene are DFQATT and SNEGSKA (reference sequence). CDR3 DNA sequence: TGCAGTGCTACAAAAGGGGGGACAGGCTTCAATCAGCCCCAGCATTTT. This encodes CSATKGGTGFNQPQHF.

The chain joins TRBV12-3 or TRBV12-4 to TRBJ2-2; D gene ambiguous. Trimming pared 2 bases from V and 6 bases from J, leaving 7 bases between. This CDR3 contains 13 residues. The CDR3 DNA follows: TGTGCCAGCAGTTTAAACAAACCCGGGGAGCTGTTTTTT. Translated: CASSLNKPGELFF.

V gene TRBV6-2 or TRBV6-3 combines with J gene TRBJ1-2, with a tentative D call TRBD1 (6 bases). Trimming pared 6 bases from V and 3 bases from J, leaving 20 bases between. The length of the CDR3 is 16 residues. Germline loops: CDR1 MNHEY, CDR2 SVGEGT. CDR3 bases: TGTGCCAGCAGCCATGAAAGCCTACGGGGGCACTATGGCTACACCTTC. Protein: CASSHESLRGHYGYTF.

V is TRBV27 and J is TRBJ2-3, with 8 bases lining up with TRBD2. Germline CDR1 and CDR2: MNHEY and SMNVEV (reference sequence). CDR3 length: 16 amino acids. V dropped 8 bases and J dropped 6; count of bases not matched to a gene: 16. CDR3 in DNA: TGTGCCAGCTCTCGGGGGGGGACACCCTACAAGGATACGCAGTATTTT. Encoded protein: CASSRGGTPYKDTQYF.

This clonotype was detected only a few times. This CDR3 is CASSVRTYTGELFF. The CDR3 bases are TGTGCCAGCAGTGTGAGGACTTACACCGGGGAGCTGTTTTTT. The chain recombines TRBV25-1 with TRBJ2-2, with a possible D match to TRBD2 (5 bases). V was cut by 4 bases and J by 3 bases, with 9 bases left in between. Germline CDR1 and CDR2: MGHDK and SYGVNS. This CDR3 is 14 amino acids long. The full variable domain, its missing parts supplied by reference TRBV25-1 and TRBJ2-2, is EADIYQTPRYLVIGTGKKITLECSQTMGHDKMYWYQQDPGMELHLIHYSYGVNSTEKGDLSSESTVSRIRTEHFPLTLESARPSHTSQYLCASSVRTYTGELFFGEGSRLTVL.

A few counts support this clonotype. The V and J genes are TRBV4-3 and TRBJ2-1; 10 positions agree with TRBD1. V lost 3 bases, J lost 7 bases, and 6 bases stayed unmatched. CDR1 is LGHNA and CDR2 is YSLEER in the germline V gene. The length of the CDR3 is 15 residues. CDR3 sequence (DNA): TGCGCCAGCAGCCAGACCGGGACAGGGGAGAATGAGCAGTTCTTC. Protein: CASSQTGTGENEQFF.

This clonotype was seen repeatedly, ten times or more. The chain uses TRBV12-3 or TRBV12-4 and TRBJ2-7; D ambiguous. The V end was cut by 5 bases, the J end by 5 bases, with 10 bases between. The CDR3 length is 12 residues. This CDR3 is CASSQPPHEQYF. CDR3 in DNA: TGTGCCAGCAGTCAGCCCCCTCACGAGCAGTACTTC.

This clonotype has a count of ten or more. The CDR3 spells CASSLGQNYEQYF. The CDR3 DNA is TGTGCCAGCAGTTTAGGCCAGAACTACGAGCAGTACTTC. The chain combines TRBV12-3 or TRBV12-4 with TRBJ2-7; D is uncertain. The CDR3 is 13 residues long. V was pared by 1 base and J by 3 bases, with 7 bases between.

This clonotype occurred a few times. The V and J genes are TRBV29-1 and TRBJ2-1, with 10 bases identical to TRBD1. CDR1 is SQVTM, CDR2 ANQGSEA, per germline. CDR3 length equals 15 residues. The V gene end was trimmed by 5 bases and the J gene end by 10 bases; junction bases not matched to a gene: 14. The CDR3, as DNA: TGCAGCGTTAATGGTCGGGACAGGGGCTTACGGGAGCAGTTCTTC. This gives the protein CSVNGRDRGLREQFF.

This chain uses TRBV5-5 with TRBJ2-6, with D perhaps given as TRBD1 or TRBD2 (5 bases each). The germline CDR1 and CDR2 sequences are SGHKS and YYEKEE (reference sequence). The CDR3 has 16 amino acids. V was trimmed by 4 bases and J by 4 bases, leaving 15 bases between them. CDR3 in amino acids: CASSPGRKQGANVLTF. CDR3 coding DNA: TGTGCCAGCAGCCCGGGACGGAAACAGGGGGCCAACGTCCTGACTTTC. Full variable domain (missing parts from reference TRBV5-5 and TRBJ2-6): DAGVTQSPTHLIKTRGQQVTLRCSPISGHKSVSWYQQVLGQGPQFIFQYYEKEERGRGNFPDRFSARQFPNYSSELNVNALLLGDSALYLCASSPGRKQGANVLTFGAGSRLTVL.

The J gene is TRBJ2-5, the V gene TRBV5-1; no reliable D call. This CDR3 contains 15 residues. Germline CDR1 and CDR2: SGHRS and YFSETQ. V was shortened by 3 bases and J by 2 bases, with 14 bases between the two germline ends. This CDR3 is CASSSHLSRQETQYF. In DNA, the CDR3 is TGCGCCAGCAGCTCCCACCTCAGCCGGCAAGAGACCCAGTACTTC.

The gene calls are TRBV28 and TRBJ1-5; D is ambiguous. Germline-derived CDR1 and CDR2 are MDHEN and SYDVKM. This CDR3 contains 15 residues. Trimming removed 5 bases from V and 3 bases from J, with 14 bases in between. As DNA, the CDR3 is TGTGCCAGCAGTATCCGACGGTATAACAATCAGCCCCAGCATTTT. This codes for CASSIRRYNNQPQHF.

This chain connects TRBV12-3 or TRBV12-4 to TRBJ2-7; perhaps TRBD1 as D (5 bases). The CDR3 has 15 residues. Trimming took off 3 bases at V and 1 base at J, with 13 bases between the two ends. CDR3 sequence reads: CASSFSASGSYEQYF. The CDR3 region has the DNA TGTGCCAGCAGTTTCTCGGCGTCAGGGTCCTACGAGCAGTACTTC.

The V call is TRBV7-9, the J call TRBJ2-4; D unresolved. V was trimmed by 5 bases and J by 11 bases, leaving 22 bases between them. The V gene's germline CDR1 is SEHNR and CDR2 FQNEAQ (reference sequence). This CDR3 comprises 15 residues. The CDR3 here is CASSPPGPPIIVQYF. Here the CDR3 DNA reads TGTGCCAGCAGCCCGCCCGGGCCTCCAATCATAGTTCAGTACTTC.

This clonotype was detected only a few times. The chain couples TRBV6-4 to TRBJ1-5; D remains ambiguous. V was clipped by 10 bases and J by 7 bases, with 17 bases between them. The germline gives CDR1 MRHNA, CDR2 SNTAGT. CDR3 length equals 13 residues. CDR3 amino acids: CAIKSGEIQPQHF. In DNA form, the CDR3 reads TGTGCCATCAAGTCCGGCGAGATCCAGCCCCAGCATTTT.

This clonotype was counted a few times. This chain joins TRBV12-3 or TRBV12-4 and TRBJ2-1; 9 bases are a match to TRBD2. The V segment lost 4 bases and the J segment 2 bases; nucleotides outside the gene matches: 3. CDR3 length equals 15 residues. The DNA for the CDR3 is TGTGCCAGCAGTTCTAGCGGGATGGCCTACAATGAGCAGTTCTTC. As protein: CASSSSGMAYNEQFF.

Ten or more counts support this clonotype. This chain connects TRBV5-1 to TRBJ2-1; 10 nucleotides line up with TRBD1. V was clipped by 2 bases and J by 4 bases; unmatched bases: 15. The CDR3 is 19 residues long. CDR1 and CDR2 from the germline V gene are SGHRS and YFSETQ. The CDR3 DNA reads as TGCGCCAGCAGCTTCAGGACAGGGGGGTACGGCCCCGAATACAATGAGCAGTTCTTC. It encodes CASSFRTGGYGPEYNEQFF.

In its sample, this clonotype was seen a few times. CDR3 DNA sequence: TGCGCCAGCAGCCAAGATAATTTAGCCCGGGGCGAGCAGTACTTC. Protein product: CASSQDNLARGEQYF. The gene calls are TRBV4-3 and TRBJ2-7; tentative D call: TRBD2 (5 bases). The length of the CDR3 is 15 residues. V lost 0 bases, J lost 6 bases, and 15 bases lay in between. Germline-derived CDR1 and CDR2 are LGHNA and YSLEER.

This sequence joins TRBV4-1 and TRBJ2-1; 12 bases map to TRBD2. CDR1 and CDR2 from the germline V gene are MGHRA and YSYEKL. The junction had 2 bases not matched to a gene; V was cut back by 2 bases and J by 0 bases. This CDR3 has 17 residues. The CDR3 nucleotides read TGCGCCAGCAGCCAAAGGGGACTAGCGGGCTCCTACAATGAGCAGTTCTTC. The encoded protein is CASSQRGLAGSYNEQFF.

The rearrangement uses TRBV30 and TRBJ2-3, with TRBD1 matching 9 bases. Germline-derived CDR1 and CDR2 are GTSNPN and SVGIG (reference sequence). After removal of 2 bases from V and 4 bases from J, the junction contained 1 base not matched to a gene. This CDR3 region has 13 residues. CDR3: CAWSRQGADTQYF. The CDR3 DNA follows: TGTGCCTGGAGTCGACAGGGGGCAGATACGCAGTATTTT.

This clonotype appeared a few times. V gene TRBV10-3 combines with J gene TRBJ2-7; D is tentatively TRBD1 or TRBD2 (7 bases each). The V and J ends lost 6 bases and 5 bases respectively, with 14 bases between them. The CDR3 runs 13 residues. Germline V lookup: CDR1 ENHRY, CDR2 SYGVKD. Written as DNA, the CDR3 is TGTGCCATCAGCCCGACAGGGAGGGACGAGCAGTACTTC. Its protein product is CAISPTGRDEQYF.

The CDR3 spells CASRFRSGQETQYF. Here the CDR3 DNA reads TGTGCCAGCAGATTTAGATCGGGCCAAGAGACCCAGTACTTC. The gene calls are TRBV6-2 or TRBV6-3 and TRBJ2-5; D not resolved. V lost 6 bases, J lost 1 base, and 12 bases lay in between. This CDR3 is built from 14 residues. The germline V gene has CDR1 MNHEY and CDR2 SVGEGT.

This chain uses TRBV12-3 or TRBV12-4 with TRBJ2-1, with 8 bases fitting TRBD1. Losses at the gene ends were 8 bases for V and 8 bases for J; bases not matched to a gene: 14. The CDR3 is 15 amino acids. This chain's CDR3 is CASFWTGPSGHEQFF. CDR3 DNA: TGTGCCAGCTTTTGGACAGGGCCCTCCGGTCATGAGCAGTTCTTC.

V gene TRBV6-5 combines with J gene TRBJ2-3; TRBD1 or TRBD2 may be the D gene (5 bases each). The CDR3 extends over 15 amino acids. Germline CDR1 reads MNHEY; CDR2 reads SVGAGI. The ends were cut back, 2 bases at V and 1 base at J, with 10 bases in the middle. The CDR3 DNA follows: TGTGCCAGCAGTTACCGGCAGGGAGGCACAGATACGCAGTATTTT. It specifies CASSYRQGGTDTQYF.

This chain links TRBV7-2 with TRBJ1-2; D gene ambiguous. The germline V gene has CDR1 SGHTA and CDR2 FQGNSA. CDR3 size: 12 residues. Trimming left V 8 bases short and J 9 bases short, with 16 bases between. CDR3: CASAQARSSYTF. The CDR3 region has the DNA TGTGCCAGCGCCCAGGCTCGATCGAGCTACACCTTC.